A single sample is the source of the 18 T cell receptor beta chains below, sequenced in a study of siplizumab effects on memory and regulatory T cells. Sequenced by immunoSEQ multiplex PCR; TCRdb stores in-frame clones only, minus some. Among around 97,000 clones listed, 90% to 95% were seen once. The specimen was non-Treg CD4+ T cells sorted from blood. These receptors all come from a human donor in good health.

J is TRBJ2-7 and V is TRBV5-1, with D unresolved. The CDR3 is 14 residues long. Trimming left V 0 bases short and J 3 bases short, with 10 bases between. Germline CDR1 SGHRS, CDR2 YFSETQ. CDR3 residues: CASSLEAGYYEQYF. The CDR3 DNA sequence: TGCGCCAGCAGCTTGGAGGCAGGTTACTACGAGCAGTACTTC.

The J gene is TRBJ2-5, the V gene TRBV4-1; D tentatively fits TRBD1 or TRBD2 (5 bases each). V lost 4 bases to trimming and J lost 5 bases, with 14 bases between them. The CDR3 contains 14 residues. Per the germline V gene, CDR1 is MGHRA and CDR2 is YSYEKL. The CDR3 here is CASSRASWGETQYF. The CDR3 nucleotides read TGCGCCAGCAGCCGCGCTAGCTGGGGGGAGACCCAGTACTTC.

This chain links TRBV2 with TRBJ2-7, with no clear D. The V and J ends lost 3 bases and 1 base respectively, with 10 bases between them. There are 14 residues in the CDR3. Per the germline V gene, CDR1 is SNHLY and CDR2 is FYNNEI. The CDR3 nucleotides read TGTGCCAGCAGTGATACGATTCCGTCCTACGAGCAGTACTTC. Its translation is CASSDTIPSYEQYF.

As regards this clone: The junction shows a germline mismatch at one end, possibly a read error. The CDR3 nucleotides read TGTGCCAGCAGCGCGCCGGGACTCCGCTCCCACGAGCAGTACTTC. The encoded protein is CASSAPGLRSHEQYF. V and J are TRBV14 and TRBJ2-7; tentatively, D is TRBD2 (6 bases). The CDR3 consists of 15 residues. Per germline, CDR1 SGHDN and CDR2 FVKESK. Filled out from reference TRBV14 and TRBJ2-7, the complete variable domain reads EAGVTQFPSHSVIEKGQTVTLRCDPISGHDNLYWYRRVMGKEIKFLLHFVKESKQDESGMPNNRFLAERTGGTYSTLKVQPAELEDSGVYFCASSAPGLRSHEQYFGPGTRLTVT.

The J gene is TRBJ2-7, the V gene TRBV6-5, with 8 bases fitting TRBD1. The CDR3 has 14 residues. Per the germline V gene, CDR1 is MNHEY and CDR2 is SVGAGI. The V and J ends lost 6 bases and 3 bases, in that order; junction bases with no gene match: 7. DNA of the CDR3: TGTGCCAGCAGACACGGGACAGGAAACTACGAGCAGTACTTC. Translation gives CASRHGTGNYEQYF.

This clone was observed a few times. V usage is TRBV29-1 and J usage is TRBJ2-2; 7 bases fit TRBD1. V gave up 4 bases and J gave up 6 bases; unmatched junction bases: 8. The CDR3 is made up of 14 amino acids. CDR1 and CDR2 (germline): SQVTM, ANQGSEA. CDR3 coding DNA: TGCAGCGTTGGACAGGGCGTAGGGGCCGGGGAGCTGTTTTTT. Protein: CSVGQGVGAGELFF.

The chain carries TRBV9 and TRBJ1-1; D is possibly TRBD1 (5 bases). Trimming stripped 0 bases from V and 4 bases from J, with 13 bases between. The CDR3 spans 15 residues. Germline values: CDR1 SGDLS, CDR2 YYNGEE. The CDR3 DNA sequence: TGTGCCAGCAGCGTAGGGGGCACCTTTGGCACTGAAGCTTTCTTT. It encodes CASSVGGTFGTEAFF.

The chain has TRBV7-3 and TRBJ2-5; D unclear. CDR1 is SGHTA and CDR2 is FQGTGA in the germline V gene. Deletions cut 2 bases from V and 5 bases from J, with 15 bases between. CDR3 length: 15 amino acids. The CDR3 here is CASSLSSSPMETQYF. The CDR3 nucleotides are TGTGCCAGCAGCTTATCATCCAGCCCGATGGAGACCCAGTACTTC.

The gene calls are TRBV5-4 and TRBJ2-1; D is ambiguous. The CDR3 covers 15 residues. The V end was cut by 1 base, the J end by 2 bases, with 10 bases between. Germline CDR1 and CDR2: SGHNT and YYREEE (reference sequence). This chain's CDR3 is CASSLSALAYNEQFF. CDR3 DNA sequence: TGTGCCAGCAGCTTGAGTGCCCTAGCCTACAATGAGCAGTTCTTC.

The chain joins TRBV5-1 to TRBJ1-1; possibly TRBD1 for D (5 bases). CDR3 length equals 14 residues. Looked up from germline, CDR1 is SGHRS and CDR2 is YFSETQ. The V gene lost 4 bases and the J gene lost 1 base, with 11 bases spanning the gap. CDR3 sequence reads: CASSTSGQNTEAFF. For the CDR3, the DNA is TGCGCCAGCAGCACCTCCGGACAGAACACTGAAGCTTTCTTT.

This rearrangement joins TRBV5-1 to TRBJ2-3, with TRBD2 matching 7 bases. The germline V gene encodes CDR1 SGHRS and CDR2 YFSETQ. The CDR3 has 13 residues. V trimming: 7 bases; J trimming: 9 bases; junction bases outside the gene matches: 11. In nucleotides, the CDR3 is TGCGCCAGCGGGCGGGAGTGGTTAGAGACGCAGTATTTT. Translated, it gives CASGREWLETQYF.

The V gene is TRBV5-3, the J gene TRBJ2-7, with unresolved D. TRBV5-3 is assigned to the ORF class and has an uncertain function. This CDR3 is 14 amino acids long. V was cut by 4 bases and J by 2 bases, with 13 bases left in between. The CDR3 DNA reads as TGTGCCAGAAGCCCCCCCGCCAGAACCTACGAGCAGTACTTC. The encoded protein is CARSPPARTYEQYF.

This clone showed up just a few times. This rearrangement joins TRBV28 to TRBJ1-1, with no clear D. Trimming cost V 7 bases and J 8 bases, with 17 bases left between them. The CDR3 has 13 amino acids. Germline V gives CDR1 MDHEN, CDR2 SYDVKM. For the CDR3, the DNA is TGTGCCAGCAAAGCGGCGCCAAGTAGGGAAGCTTTCTTT. Residues: CASKAAPSREAFF.

The chain recombines TRBV11-2 with TRBJ1-3; 7 bases are shared with TRBD1. The CDR3 extends over 17 amino acids. Trimming took 4 bases from V and 0 from J; bases not matched to a gene: 9. Germline-derived CDR1 and CDR2 are SGHAT and FQNNGV. CDR3 nucleotide sequence: TGTGCCAGCAGCTCCGGAACAGGGGCGAGCTCTGGAAACACCATATATTTT. Its translation: CASSSGTGASSGNTIYF.

The chain couples TRBV2 to TRBJ2-1; D is unclear. The CDR3 spans 11 residues. V dropped 9 bases and J dropped 4 bases, with 7 bases sitting between them. Per germline, CDR1 SNHLY and CDR2 FYNNEI. The CDR3 loop reads CASTRYNEQFF. Written as DNA, the CDR3 is TGTGCCAGTACTCGTTACAATGAGCAGTTCTTC.

This chain connects TRBV7-3 to TRBJ2-1; TRBD1 might be the D (6 bases). Germline assignment: CDR1 SGHTA and CDR2 FQGTGA. The germline V and J ends were trimmed by 1 base and 10 bases, with 17 bases remaining between them. The CDR3 has 15 amino acids. CDR3 in amino acids: CASSLIPDRTGEQFF. The CDR3 DNA reads TGTGCCAGCAGCTTAATCCCGGACAGAACGGGGGAGCAGTTCTTC.

The V and J genes are TRBV4-1 and TRBJ2-7; D is uncertain. V was trimmed by 2 bases and J by 2 bases, leaving 19 bases between them. CDR3 length equals 17 residues. Germline lookup yields CDR1 MGHRA and CDR2 YSYEKL. The CDR3 spells CASSQLPLTRYTYEQYF. CDR3 sequence (DNA): TGCGCCAGCAGCCAACTACCACTGACTCGCTATACCTACGAGCAGTACTTC.

This chain uses TRBV7-9 with TRBJ2-2, with 8 bases matching TRBD1. Per germline, CDR1 SEHNR and CDR2 FQNEAQ (reference sequence). The CDR3 is 16 residues long. Trimming cost V 2 bases and J 2 bases; bases outside gene matches: 4. CDR3: CASSLLGQGNTGELFF. The CDR3 coding sequence is TGTGCCAGCAGCTTATTAGGACAGGGTAACACCGGGGAGCTGTTTTTT. The full variable domain, rest sourced from reference TRBV7-9 and TRBJ2-2, is DTGVSQNPRHKITKRGQNVTFRCDPISEHNRLYWYRQTLGQGPEFLTYFQNEAQLEKSRLLSDRFSAERPKGSFSTLEIQRTEQGDSAMYLCASSLLGQGNTGELFFGEGSRLTVL.